The entry that follows covers one T cell receptor (beta chain) sequence. This entry comes from a study of blood T cell repertoires in COVID-19. Study-level background: The samples span acute and convalescent COVID-19 from the United States, Italy and Spain.

Some clones are missing from TCRdb's copy, which holds only in-frame ones; the method was immunoSEQ multiplex PCR. The sample carries a few hundred thousand clones, about 86% recorded once. The CDR3 consists of 13 residues. From germline, CDR1 is LNHDA and CDR2 SQIVND (reference sequence). V shed 3 bases and J shed 4 bases, with 9 bases lying between them. Individuals aged about 18 to 95 years were recruited from approximately 24 US areas. Symptom resolution, clearance, or two negative PCRs marked donors in Cohort 3 as recovered. V and J are TRBV19 and TRBJ1-1; no firm D call. Sequencing was done on a sample of PBMCs or T cells enriched from blood (not recorded which). The clonotype originates from a woman between 50 and 59 years old who had recovered from COVID-19. The CDR3 here is CASSMRSGTEAFF. DNA for the CDR3: TGTGCCAGTAGTATGAGATCGGGCACTGAAGCTTTCTTT.